This TCR beta chain was sequenced in a study of molecular identifiers for immune sequencing clone quantification. Study-wide points: Whereas naive cells kept under 1% of molecules in clones above 20 RNA copies, such clones held over 98% in effectors.

With 6 bases clipped from V and 5 bases from J, the junction kept 5 bases outside the gene matches. CDR3 length: 14 residues. Germline values: CDR1 MRHNA, CDR2 SNTAGT. Listed TCR primers, together with previously described methods, were used for the bulk TCR libraries. TCRdb independently ran MiXCR on the PCR reads; one entry per CDR3 protein. The sample contains 400,000 to 600,000 distinct CDR3 sequences, around 25% of which appear only once. Concerning this clonotype itself: The antigen is not known.

Material for sequencing was naive CD8+ T cells from blood, with Jurkat cell RNA spiked in. Specified subset: FACS-sorted CD8+CD4-CCR7+CD45RA+ naive T cells. The rearrangement links TRBV6-4 to TRBJ1-2; TRBD1 agrees at 11 bases. This clonotype was obtained from a human donor in good health. Some libraries in this study had Jurkat cell RNA spiked in. CDR3 nucleotide sequence: TGTGCCAGCAGCGCCGGACAGGGGGCTTATGGCTACACCTTC. Protein sequence: CASSAGQGAYGYTF.